The 20 T cell receptor beta chains given below trace back to one sample, sequenced in a study of T cell responses to AZD1222 COVID-19 vaccine. TCRdb's table, derived via immunoSEQ multiplex PCR, lists solely in-frame clones and lacks some. The top ten clones hold around 3% of a sample with roughly 130,000 clones, 92% of them seen once. Specimen: peripheral blood, collected on day 0 of AZD1222 vaccination. All receptors derive from an adult in good health.

V usage is TRBV19 and J usage is TRBJ1-1, with D uncertain. CDR3 length: 15 amino acids. V dropped 5 bases and J dropped 0 bases, with 13 bases sitting between them. Germline-derived CDR1 and CDR2 are LNHDA and SQIVND (reference sequence). The CDR3 region has the DNA TGTGCCAGTAGTCCTTGGACGGCGATGAACACTGAAGCTTTCTTT. Translating gives CASSPWTAMNTEAFF.

The chain recombines TRBV4-1 with TRBJ1-1; D not resolved. The CDR3 covers 13 residues. The V end lost 0 bases, the J end lost 8 bases, and 10 bases lay between the germline ends. Germline V gives CDR1 MGHRA, CDR2 YSYEKL. The CDR3 spells CASSQELRLEAFF. Written as DNA, the CDR3 is TGCGCCAGCAGCCAAGAGTTGCGGCTCGAAGCTTTCTTT.

This clone was seen a handful of times. The chain joins TRBV1 to TRBJ2-3; the table gives TRBD2 as D, unverified against the DNA. TRBV1 is marked as a pseudogene. The length of the CDR3 is 16 residues. CDR3 bases: TGCACCAGCAGCCAAGAGACTAGCGGGAGTGCAGATACGCAGTATTTT. Protein: CTSSQETSGSADTQYF.

This sequence joins TRBV5-1 and TRBJ2-3; 9 nucleotides line up with TRBD2. The CDR3 is 17 residues long. Looked up from germline, CDR1 is SGHRS and CDR2 is YFSETQ. V was clipped by 0 bases and J by 0 bases; unmatched bases: 5. CDR3 DNA sequence: TGCGCCAGCAGCTTGGTTCCTAGCGGGACTAGCACAGATACGCAGTATTTT. Protein sequence: CASSLVPSGTSTDTQYF.

The chain recombines TRBV7-2 with TRBJ2-1; 12 positions match TRBD2. V trimming: 4 bases; J trimming: 6 bases; junction bases outside the gene matches: 4. CDR3 length: 15 amino acids. Germline V gene sequence: CDR1 SGHTA, CDR2 FQGNSA. The CDR3 sequence is CASSSLAGGLNEQFF. CDR3 coding DNA: TGTGCCAGCAGCTCTCTAGCGGGAGGGCTCAATGAGCAGTTCTTC. The full variable domain, completed using reference TRBV7-2 and TRBJ2-1, is GAGVSQSPSNKVTEKGKDVELRCDPISGHTALYWYRQSLGQGLEFLIYFQGNSAPDKSGLPSDRFSAERTGGSVSTLTIQRTQQEDSAVYLCASSSLAGGLNEQFFGPGTRLTVL.

This clone was observed a few times. The V gene is TRBV5-4, the J gene TRBJ2-5; 7 nucleotides match TRBD1. V lost 0 bases to trimming and J lost 5 bases; unmatched junction nucleotides: 4. The CDR3 consists of 14 residues. In germline, CDR1 is SGHNT, CDR2 YYREEE (reference sequence). The CDR3 loop is CASSLGGGWETQYF. In DNA, the CDR3 is TGTGCCAGCAGCTTGGGAGGGGGCTGGGAGACCCAGTACTTC.

The rearrangement links TRBV30 to TRBJ1-1; D uncertain. CDR1 and CDR2 (germline): GTSNPN, SVGIG (reference sequence). CDR3 size: 13 residues. V was trimmed by 0 bases and J by 3 bases, leaving 8 bases between them. The CDR3 is CAWSVDGDTEAFF. The CDR3 DNA reads TGTGCCTGGAGTGTGGATGGGGACACTGAAGCTTTCTTT.

The V and J genes are TRBV12-5 and TRBJ1-5; the D is unclear. Trimming took off 1 base at V and 0 bases at J, with 4 bases between the two ends. Germline V gene data show CDR1 as LGHNT and CDR2 as FRNRAP. CDR3 length equals 14 residues. The CDR3 bases are TGTGCTAGTGGTTTGGGGATTAGCAATCAGCCCCAGCATTTT. Translated, it gives CASGLGISNQPQHF.

The chain combines TRBV7-2 with TRBJ1-2; tentatively, D is TRBD1 (5 bases). Germline V gene data show CDR1 as SGHTA and CDR2 as FQGNSA. Trimming removed 6 bases at V and 8 bases at J, with 19 bases between. The CDR3 length is 14 residues. The CDR3 loop is CASSRRGGRTGYTF. The CDR3 nucleotides are TGTGCCAGCAGTCGCCGGGGGGGAAGGACGGGCTACACCTTC.

This chain uses TRBV7-3 with TRBJ2-7; D unclear. V was trimmed by 2 bases and J by 2 bases, leaving 16 bases between them. In germline, CDR1 is SGHTA, CDR2 FQGTGA. This CDR3 is built from 16 residues. The CDR3 DNA is TGTGCCAGCAGCTTAGGTTTCTTGGCCCTGACCTACGAGCAGTACTTC. Protein: CASSLGFLALTYEQYF.

The J gene is TRBJ1-5, the V gene TRBV27; 10 nucleotides agree with TRBD1. J gave up 2 bases and V 5 bases, and 9 bases lay outside the gene matches. The CDR3 is made up of 17 amino acids. Germline V CDR1 and CDR2: MNHEY, SMNVEV (reference sequence). CDR3 region: CASSPGTGDRRNQPQHF. The CDR3, as DNA: TGTGCCAGCAGTCCGGGGACAGGGGATCGGCGCAATCAGCCCCAGCATTTT.

The gene calls are TRBV18 and TRBJ1-1; D possibly corresponds to TRBD1 (5 bases). The CDR3 spans 12 residues. Germline-derived CDR1 and CDR2 are KGHSH and LQKENI. The germline V and J ends were trimmed by 6 bases and 3 bases, with 8 bases remaining between them. CDR3 residues: CASSMGDTEAFF. The CDR3 DNA is TGTGCCAGCTCTATGGGGGACACTGAAGCTTTCTTT.

The chain carries TRBV30 and TRBJ1-2; D is unclear. Per the germline V gene, CDR1 is GTSNPN and CDR2 is SVGIG (reference sequence). V was shortened by 0 bases and J by 11 bases, with 19 bases between the two germline ends. The CDR3 runs 14 residues. DNA of the CDR3: TGTGCCTGGAGTGTAATGGGTACAATAGGATTATACACCTTC. This gives the protein CAWSVMGTIGLYTF.

This rearrangement joins TRBV10-3 to TRBJ2-3; 14 nucleotides match TRBD2. Trimming took 2 bases from V and 1 from J; bases not matched to a gene: 8. The CDR3 length is 19 residues. From germline, CDR1 is ENHRY and CDR2 SYGVKD. The CDR3 loop reads CAISETGTSGSPGTDTQYF. The CDR3 region has the DNA TGTGCCATCAGTGAGACCGGGACTAGCGGGAGTCCGGGCACAGATACGCAGTATTTT.

V usage is TRBV18 and J usage is TRBJ1-2; D gene ambiguous. The CDR3 consists of 13 residues. From germline, CDR1 is KGHSH and CDR2 LQKENI. The germline V and J ends were trimmed by 1 base and 3 bases, with 6 bases remaining between them. CDR3 in DNA: TGTGCCAGCTCACCACGGGCAGACTATGGCTACACCTTC. Its translation is CASSPRADYGYTF. The whole variable domain, filled in from reference TRBV18 and TRBJ1-2, reads NAGVMQNPRHLVRRRGQEARLRCSPMKGHSHVYWYRQLPEEGLKFMVYLQKENIIDESGMPKERFSAEFPKEGPSILRIQQVVRGDSAAYFCASSPRADYGYTFGSGTRLTVV.

The V gene is TRBV6-2 or TRBV6-3, the J gene TRBJ2-1; D might be TRBD1 (6 bases). Looked up from germline, CDR1 is MNHEY and CDR2 is SVGEGT. V was cut by 5 bases and J by 0 bases, with 11 bases left in between. The CDR3 length is 15 residues. This CDR3 is CASSPGTNSYNEQFF. The CDR3 nucleotides are TGTGCCAGCAGTCCCGGGACAAACTCCTACAATGAGCAGTTCTTC.

The genes are TRBV5-1 and TRBJ1-6; D might be TRBD1 (5 bases). The germline V and J ends were trimmed by 4 bases and 7 bases, with 12 bases remaining between them. Looked up from germline, CDR1 is SGHRS and CDR2 is YFSETQ. CDR3 length: 14 amino acids. The CDR3 reads CASSTRDRNSPLHF. DNA of the CDR3: TGCGCCAGCAGCACCCGGGACCGGAATTCACCCCTCCACTTT.

The genes are TRBV12-5 and TRBJ2-7, with D hard to call. The CDR3 spans 13 residues. V was shortened by 1 base and J by 3 bases, with 7 bases between the two germline ends. Germline values: CDR1 LGHNT, CDR2 FRNRAP. CDR3 DNA sequence: TGTGCTAGTGGTTTGGGACTGTACTACGAGCAGTACTTC. This codes for CASGLGLYYEQYF.

This rearrangement joins TRBV7-2 to TRBJ1-1; D is undetermined. Germline CDR1 reads SGHTA; CDR2 reads FQGNSA. This CDR3 has 11 residues. V gave up 4 bases and J gave up 6 bases, with 6 bases separating them. The CDR3 DNA reads TGTGCCAGCAGCTCGAGCCCTGAAGCTTTCTTT. Translating it yields CASSSSPEAFF.

The chain has TRBV5-4 and TRBJ2-5, with D tentatively TRBD2 (6 bases). This CDR3 has 15 residues. Trimming removed 4 bases from V and 0 bases from J, with 13 bases in between. CDR1 is SGHNT and CDR2 is YYREEE in the germline V gene (reference sequence). The CDR3 reads CASSRGTSYQETQYF. CDR3 nucleotide sequence: TGTGCCAGCAGCCGGGGGACTTCTTACCAAGAGACCCAGTACTTC.